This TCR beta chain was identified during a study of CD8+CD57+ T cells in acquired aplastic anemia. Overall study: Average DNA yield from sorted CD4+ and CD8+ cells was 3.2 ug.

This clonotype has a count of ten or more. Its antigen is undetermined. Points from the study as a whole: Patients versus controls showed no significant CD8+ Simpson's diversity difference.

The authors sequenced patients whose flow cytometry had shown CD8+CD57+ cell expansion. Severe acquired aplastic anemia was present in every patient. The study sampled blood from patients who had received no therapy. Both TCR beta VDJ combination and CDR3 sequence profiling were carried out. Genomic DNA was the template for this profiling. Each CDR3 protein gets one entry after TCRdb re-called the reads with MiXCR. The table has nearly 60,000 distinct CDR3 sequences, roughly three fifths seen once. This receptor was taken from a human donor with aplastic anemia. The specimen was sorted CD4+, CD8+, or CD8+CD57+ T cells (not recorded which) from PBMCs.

This CDR3 is CATRLGQGEMNTEAFF. For the CDR3, the DNA is TGTGCCACCCGACTGGGACAGGGGGAGATGAACACTGAAGCTTTCTTT. This rearrangement joins TRBV28 to TRBJ1-1, with 11 nucleotides matching TRBD1. The CDR3 consists of 16 residues. V dropped 10 bases and J dropped 0; count of bases not matched to a gene: 10. The germline V gene encodes CDR1 MDHEN and CDR2 SYDVKM.